The present T cell receptor beta chain was sequenced within a study of vaccination effects on CD4 cells after COVID-19. About the study: The second dose preceded post-vaccine samples by a median of 72 days.

General observations from the study: Convalescent patients were few in the study, and early post-infection timepoints were absent. Clones arising from infection and from vaccination showed marked clonal contraction late after vaccination.

Comment on this clone: The antigen is unknown.

Produced via immunoSEQ multiplex PCR; TCRdb's table is partial and in-frame only. The sample records some 69,000 clones, 70% to 85% being singletons. Expansion with viral peptide pools was applied to antigen-specific CD4+ T cells by the ViraFEST assay prior to sequencing. Culture lasted approximately 10 days before CD4+ T cell isolation. Two-dose BNT162b2 or mRNA-1273 vaccination was given to participants. Cultivation was performed at approximately 2.1 million PBMC per well with 10 IU/ml IL-2 and approximately 10 ug/ml peptides added. Germline CDR1 reads MNHEY; CDR2 reads SVGAGI. The CDR3 has 15 residues. Unmatched junction bases numbered 3, after V lost 6 bases and J lost 3 bases.

Sequenced material: CD4+ T cells from PBMCs cultured with HCoV-229E spike peptides, taken after COVID-19 vaccination. This TCR was sampled from a human donor who received a COVID-19 vaccine. This chain joins TRBV6-5 and TRBJ2-2, with 11 bases that match TRBD1. CDR3 DNA: TGTGCCAGCAGAGGACAGGGGGCGTACACCGGGGAGCTGTTTTTT. Translated: CASRGQGAYTGELFF.